This T cell receptor (beta chain) was retrieved from a study of shared clonotypes between healthy human individuals. A note on this clone: No antigen is known for it.

Study results and limitations: Shared clonotypes across all four donors exceeded non-shared ones in generation probability.

CDR3 size: 15 residues. The germline V gene encodes CDR1 LGHNA and CDR2 YSLEER. V was shortened by 4 bases and J by 4 bases, with 16 bases between the two germline ends. Libraries were prepared by immunoSEQ multiplex PCR; TCRdb keeps only in-frame clonotypes and omits some of them. Counted here are roughly 720,000 clones, less than 95% occurring once; the ten biggest clones make up 34%. Material for sequencing was memory CD8+ T cells from PBMCs. Subset described: CD45RO+ cells pooled with CCR7-negative TemRA cells. The sequence came from a man in his late teens or twenties in good health. Some clones in this sample may be carry-over from other donors' samples. The chain uses TRBV4-3 and TRBJ1-2; D is perhaps TRBD1 (6 bases). The CDR3 reads CASSPRTAHIYGYTF. Here the CDR3 DNA reads TGCGCCAGCAGCCCACGGACAGCGCACATCTATGGCTACACCTTC.